This T cell receptor beta chain was sequenced during a study of CD8 T cells in Susac syndrome. Losses at the gene ends were 5 bases for V and 4 bases for J; bases not matched to a gene: 4. Germline V gene data show CDR1 as SEHNR and CDR2 as FQNEAQ (reference sequence). The CDR3 length is 14 residues. A quantity of about 0.45 to 1 ug RNA underwent reverse transcription using random hexamers. Amplification of TCR beta CDR3 was carried out by immunoSEQ multiplex PCR, which covered 54 Vbeta and 13 Jbeta segments. Each CDR3 protein is one row after TCRdb ran MiXCR on the immunoSEQ multiplex PCR reads. Of under 200,000 distinct CDR3 sequences listed, around 96% are singletons. Controls were healthy donors (matched for age and sex). The TEMRA cells underwent FACS enrichment, while the CD8+ and CD4+ T cells underwent negative isolation. This clonotype was seen a handful of times.

The source is a human donor in good health. This rearrangement joins TRBV7-9 to TRBJ2-5; 10 bases are a match to TRBD1. The specimen was CD4+ T cells from PBMCs. CDR3 DNA sequence: TGTGCCAGCAGCCGGGGACAGGGGAGAGAGACCCAGTACTTC. The encoded protein is CASSRGQGRETQYF.